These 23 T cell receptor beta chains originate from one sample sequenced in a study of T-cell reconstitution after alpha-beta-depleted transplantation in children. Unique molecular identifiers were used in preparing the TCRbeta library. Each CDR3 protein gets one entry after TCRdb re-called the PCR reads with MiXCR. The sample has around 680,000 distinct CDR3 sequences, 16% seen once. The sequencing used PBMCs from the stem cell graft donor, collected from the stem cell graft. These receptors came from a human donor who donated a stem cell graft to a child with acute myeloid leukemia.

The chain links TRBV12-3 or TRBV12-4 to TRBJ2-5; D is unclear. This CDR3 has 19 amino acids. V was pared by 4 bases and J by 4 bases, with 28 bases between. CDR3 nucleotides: TGTGCCAGCAGTTCTAGAGTTATTCGTCAATCCACTTACGTAGAGACCCAGTACTTC. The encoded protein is CASSSRVIRQSTYVETQYF.

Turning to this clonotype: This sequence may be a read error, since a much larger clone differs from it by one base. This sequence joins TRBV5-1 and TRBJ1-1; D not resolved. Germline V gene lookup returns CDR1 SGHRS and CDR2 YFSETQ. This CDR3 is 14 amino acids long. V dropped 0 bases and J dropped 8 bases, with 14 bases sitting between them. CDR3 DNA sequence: TGCGCCAGCAGCTTGGATTCGGTCATTCGGGAAGCTTTCTTT. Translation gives CASSLDSVIREAFF.

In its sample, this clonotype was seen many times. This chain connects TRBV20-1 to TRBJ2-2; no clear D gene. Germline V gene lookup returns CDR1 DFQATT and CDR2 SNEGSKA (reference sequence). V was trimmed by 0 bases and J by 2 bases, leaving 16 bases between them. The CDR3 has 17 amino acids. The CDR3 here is CSARDPGRTYNTGELFF. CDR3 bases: TGCAGTGCTAGAGATCCAGGCCGCACCTATAACACCGGGGAGCTGTTTTTT.

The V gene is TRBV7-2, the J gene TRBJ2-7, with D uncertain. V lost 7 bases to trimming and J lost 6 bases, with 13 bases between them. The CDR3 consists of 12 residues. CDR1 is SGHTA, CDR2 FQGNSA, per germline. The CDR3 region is CASTPPSREQYF. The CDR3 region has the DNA TGTGCCAGCACCCCCCCATCCCGCGAGCAGTACTTC.

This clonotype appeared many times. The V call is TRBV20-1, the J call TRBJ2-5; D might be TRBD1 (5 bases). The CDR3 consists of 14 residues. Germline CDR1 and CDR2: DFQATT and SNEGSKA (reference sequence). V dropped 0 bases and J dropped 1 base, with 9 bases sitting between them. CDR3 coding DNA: TGCAGTGCTAGAGACCGTCAGGGCCAAGAGACCCAGTACTTC. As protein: CSARDRQGQETQYF.

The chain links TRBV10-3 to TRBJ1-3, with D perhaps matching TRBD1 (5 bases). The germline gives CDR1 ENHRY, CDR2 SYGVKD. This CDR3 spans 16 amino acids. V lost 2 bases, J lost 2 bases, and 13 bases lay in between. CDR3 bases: TGTGCCATCAGTGAGCGGGGCGGTACACCTGGAAACACCATATATTTT. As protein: CAISERGGTPGNTIYF.

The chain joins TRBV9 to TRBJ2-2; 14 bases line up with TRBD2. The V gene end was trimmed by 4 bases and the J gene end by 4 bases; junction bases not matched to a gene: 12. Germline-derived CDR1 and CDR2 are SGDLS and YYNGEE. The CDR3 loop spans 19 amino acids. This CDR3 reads CASSLSGLAGGSGTGELFF. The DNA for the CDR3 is TGTGCCAGCAGCCTTTCTGGACTAGCGGGGGGAAGTGGCACCGGGGAGCTGTTTTTT.

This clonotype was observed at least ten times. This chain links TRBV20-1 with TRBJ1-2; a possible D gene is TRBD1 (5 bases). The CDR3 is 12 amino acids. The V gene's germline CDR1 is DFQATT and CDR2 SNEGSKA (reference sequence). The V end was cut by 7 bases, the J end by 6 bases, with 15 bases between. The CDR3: CSGGEETNGYTF. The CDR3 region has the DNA TGCAGTGGGGGGGAAGAAACAAATGGCTACACCTTC.

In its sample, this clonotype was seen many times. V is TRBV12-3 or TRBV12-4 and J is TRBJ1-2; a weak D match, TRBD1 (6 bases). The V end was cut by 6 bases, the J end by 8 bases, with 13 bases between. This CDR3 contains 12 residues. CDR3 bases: TGTGCCAGCAGCGGTGGGACATCCGGCTACACCTTC. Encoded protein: CASSGGTSGYTF.

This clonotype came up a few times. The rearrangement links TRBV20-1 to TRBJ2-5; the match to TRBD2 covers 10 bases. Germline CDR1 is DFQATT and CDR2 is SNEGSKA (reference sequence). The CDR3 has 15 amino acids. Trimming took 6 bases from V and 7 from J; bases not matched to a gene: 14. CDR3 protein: CSAPERGGSVGTQYF. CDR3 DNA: TGCAGTGCCCCTGAGCGGGGGGGTTCGGTTGGGACCCAGTACTTC.

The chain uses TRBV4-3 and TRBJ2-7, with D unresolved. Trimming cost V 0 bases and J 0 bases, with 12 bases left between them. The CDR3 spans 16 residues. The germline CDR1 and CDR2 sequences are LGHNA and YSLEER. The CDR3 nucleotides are TGCGCCAGCAGCCAAGAGGAGTGTAGACCCTCCTACGAGCAGTACTTC. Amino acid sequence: CASSQEECRPSYEQYF.

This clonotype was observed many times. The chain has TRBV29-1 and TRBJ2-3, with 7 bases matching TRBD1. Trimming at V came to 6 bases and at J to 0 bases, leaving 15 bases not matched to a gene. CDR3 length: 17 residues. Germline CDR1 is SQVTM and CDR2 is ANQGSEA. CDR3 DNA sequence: TGCAGCGTCGTGGGTAGATCGAGGGGGCTGAGCACAGATACGCAGTATTTT. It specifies CSVVGRSRGLSTDTQYF.

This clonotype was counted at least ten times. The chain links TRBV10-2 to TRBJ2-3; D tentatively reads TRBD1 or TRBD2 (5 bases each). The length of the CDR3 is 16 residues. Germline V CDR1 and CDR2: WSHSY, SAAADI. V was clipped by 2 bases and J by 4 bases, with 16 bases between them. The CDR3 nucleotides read TGCGCCAGCAGTGAGCCAATACGGGACCTGTCAGATACGCAGTATTTT. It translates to CASSEPIRDLSDTQYF.

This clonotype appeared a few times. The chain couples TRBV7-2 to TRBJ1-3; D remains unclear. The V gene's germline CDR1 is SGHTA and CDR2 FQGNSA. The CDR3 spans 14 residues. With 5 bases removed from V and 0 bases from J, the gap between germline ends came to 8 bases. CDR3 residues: CASSPDLSGNTIYF. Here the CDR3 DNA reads TGTGCCAGCAGCCCGGACCTCTCTGGAAACACCATATATTTT.

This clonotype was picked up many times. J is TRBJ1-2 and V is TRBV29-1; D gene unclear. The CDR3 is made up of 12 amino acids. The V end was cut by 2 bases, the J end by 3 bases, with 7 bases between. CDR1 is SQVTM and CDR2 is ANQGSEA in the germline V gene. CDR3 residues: CSVEWADYGYTF. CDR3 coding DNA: TGCAGCGTTGAATGGGCGGACTATGGCTACACCTTC.

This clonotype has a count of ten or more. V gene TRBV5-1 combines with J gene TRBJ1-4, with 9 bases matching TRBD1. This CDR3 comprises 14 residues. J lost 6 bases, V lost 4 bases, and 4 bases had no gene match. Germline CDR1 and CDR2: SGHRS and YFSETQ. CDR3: CASSHRGRDEKLFF. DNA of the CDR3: TGCGCCAGCAGCCACAGGGGGCGCGATGAAAAACTGTTTTTT.

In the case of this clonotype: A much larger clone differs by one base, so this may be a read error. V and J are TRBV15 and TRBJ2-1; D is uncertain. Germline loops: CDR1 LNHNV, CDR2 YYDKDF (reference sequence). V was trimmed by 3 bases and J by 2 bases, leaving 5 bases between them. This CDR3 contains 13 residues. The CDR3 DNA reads TGTGCCACCAGCAGCGCAGCCTACAATGAGCAGTTCTTC. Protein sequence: CATSSAAYNEQFF.

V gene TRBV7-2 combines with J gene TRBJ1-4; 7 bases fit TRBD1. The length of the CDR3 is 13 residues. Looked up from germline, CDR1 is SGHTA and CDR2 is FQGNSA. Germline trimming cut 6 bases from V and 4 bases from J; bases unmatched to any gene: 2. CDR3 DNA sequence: TGTGCCAGCAGTGGACAGGTTAATGAAAAACTGTTTTTT. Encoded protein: CASSGQVNEKLFF.

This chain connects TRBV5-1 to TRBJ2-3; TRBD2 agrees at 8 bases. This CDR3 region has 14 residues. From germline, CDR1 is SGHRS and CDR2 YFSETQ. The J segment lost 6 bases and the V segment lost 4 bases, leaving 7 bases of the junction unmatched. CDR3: CASSTPGLGDTQYF. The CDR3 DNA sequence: TGCGCCAGCAGCACTCCGGGACTAGGTGATACGCAGTATTTT.

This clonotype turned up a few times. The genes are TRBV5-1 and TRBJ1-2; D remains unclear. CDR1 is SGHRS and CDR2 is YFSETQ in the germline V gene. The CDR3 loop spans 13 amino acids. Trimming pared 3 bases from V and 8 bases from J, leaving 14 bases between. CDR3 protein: CASSSGPDGGYTF. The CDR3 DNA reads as TGCGCCAGCAGCTCCGGACCCGACGGAGGCTACACCTTC.

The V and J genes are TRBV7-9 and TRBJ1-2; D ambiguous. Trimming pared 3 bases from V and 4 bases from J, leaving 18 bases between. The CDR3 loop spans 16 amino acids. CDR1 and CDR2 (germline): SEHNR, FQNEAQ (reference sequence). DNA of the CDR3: TGTGCCAGCAGCTTCTTACCCCAGGAGTCTCGCTATGGCTACACCTTC. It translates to CASSFLPQESRYGYTF.

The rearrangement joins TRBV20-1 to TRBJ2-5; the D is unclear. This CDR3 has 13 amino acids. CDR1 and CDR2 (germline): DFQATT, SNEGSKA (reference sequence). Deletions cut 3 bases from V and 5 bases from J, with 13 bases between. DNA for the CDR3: TGCAGTGCTAGCCCGAGGTTGAGGGAGACCCAGTACTTC. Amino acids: CSASPRLRETQYF.

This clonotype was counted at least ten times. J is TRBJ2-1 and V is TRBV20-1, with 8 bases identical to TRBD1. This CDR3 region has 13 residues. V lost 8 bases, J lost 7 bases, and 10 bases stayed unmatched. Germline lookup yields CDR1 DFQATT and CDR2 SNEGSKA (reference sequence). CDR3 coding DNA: TGCAGTAGTAACAGGGGGATTGGGAATGAGCAGTTCTTC. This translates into CSSNRGIGNEQFF.